The entry that follows covers one T cell receptor beta chain sequence. Its antigen specificity is not known. No quality values exist for individual bases; no much larger clone is one base distant. This specimen belongs to a study of blood T cell repertoires in COVID-19 (dated by TCRdb to 2018 to 2020). Broadly, across the study: Samples from collaborators originated in the United States, Italy and Spain and spanned both the acute and convalescent phases of COVID-19. The material from the prospective study consisted of cDNA or gDNA derived from T cells, B-cell-depleted T cells, or PBMCs. Subjects who had been exposed to COVID-19, were actively infected with it, or had recovered from it provided the deeply sampled blood TCRbeta repertoires that made up the dataset. The repertoires were released in a freely available public database intended as a resource for research on the immune response to SARS-CoV-2. The samples were drawn from two sources: the first 160 participants of the ongoing ImmuneRACE study, and approximately 1,300 subjects contributed by 6 global collaborators. Nearly every sample came with metadata listing a de-identified subject ID, COVID-19 status, age in years and sex. Where available, HLA class I and class II types were obtained from metadata supplied by the sample provider rather than from assay-based typing. Paper-wide results and their limitations: Clinical and demographic metadata were provided uncurated, with the amount varying by source and participant.

The CDR3 runs 19 residues from the cysteine to the phenylalanine. Left in the record is the CDR3 DNA by itself, 57 bases read in frame from the first base. Here V drops 4 bases and J drops 7 bases, and the junction holds 25 bases not matched to any gene. Sequences SGHAT (CDR1) and FQNNGV (CDR2) are obtained from the germline V gene. Whole blood was collected in K2EDTA tubes by collaborating institutions according to the institutions' own protocols. For TCRbeta analysis, collaborators shipped samples as frozen whole blood, isolated PBMCs, or DNA extracted from either of those sample types. TCRbeta CDR3 regions were amplified from genomic DNA by means of the immunoSEQ Assay, a bias-controlled multiplex PCR. Concerning the study's data processing: The number of nucleated cells in each sample was estimated by amplification of reference gene primers within the assay. Sequence reads were collapsed and filtered to measure the absolute abundance of every unique TCRbeta CDR3 rearrangement. For each sample, productive Simpson clonality was calculated by taking the square root of Simpson's diversity index across productive rearrangements. This immuneACCESS table, as held by TCRdb, lists in-frame sequences with V and J called but not all clones. Of the missing ones, under half trace to an unresolved V gene in checked studies; the others have no known cause. V, J and clone size reflect that table, while D and trimming were determined from the DNA. A total of some 390,000 clones appear in this sample, approximately 86% of them only once. Around 3% of the sample lies in the top ten.

The clonotype comes from a human donor in a cohort sampled during active COVID-19. This chain joins TRBV11-2 to TRBJ2-7; TRBD2 fits 7 bases in the junction. The source material was peripheral blood. The sequenced DNA: TGTGCCAGCAGCTCCGGTGGGACCTACCACCGGGAGTCCGGGGGGGAGCAGTACTTC. The resulting protein is CASSSGGTYHRESGGEQYF.